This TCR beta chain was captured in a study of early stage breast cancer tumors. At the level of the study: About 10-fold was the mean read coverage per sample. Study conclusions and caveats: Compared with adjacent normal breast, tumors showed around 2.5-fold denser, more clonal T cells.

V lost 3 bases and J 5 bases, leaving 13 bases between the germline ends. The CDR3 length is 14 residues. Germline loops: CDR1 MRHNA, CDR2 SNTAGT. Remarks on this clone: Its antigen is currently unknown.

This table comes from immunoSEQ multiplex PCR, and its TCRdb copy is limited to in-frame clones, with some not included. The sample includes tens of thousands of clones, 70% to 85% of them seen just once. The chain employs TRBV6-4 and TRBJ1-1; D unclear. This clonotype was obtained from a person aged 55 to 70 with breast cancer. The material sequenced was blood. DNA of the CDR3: TGTGCCAGCAGTGAATCGAGTGGGGTAACTGAAGCTTTCTTT. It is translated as CASSESSGVTEAFF.